This T cell receptor (beta chain) was documented in a study of identical twins (dated by TCRdb to about 2016). At the level of the whole study: TCR alpha and beta repertoires from monozygotic twins, unrelated adults of various ages and cord blood were deep-sequenced to test whether fetal clonotypes persist. To rule out contamination, the twin experiments were replicated at different times with different library preparation protocols.

Only healthy Caucasian donors were included. Receptors were amplified or captured by 5' RACE. The sequencer listed for this sample is Illumina HiSeq 2000. Template switching added a universal primer binding site, and the final cDNA carried a unique molecular identifier that allowed TCR cDNA molecules to be counted accurately. Specific primers in the conserved constant-segment region were used to synthesize first-strand cDNA for TCR alpha and beta chains. To control for contamination, each cDNA library was double barcoded with a SMART-Mk sample barcode plus Illumina barcodes. TruSeq adapter sequences along with Illumina sample barcodes were introduced in two successive PCR steps. Sequencing of the TCR alpha and beta cDNA libraries was done on the Illumina HiSeq platform using custom primers. Per the authors' processing: Unique molecular identifiers were extracted from raw reads with MiGEC, and CDR3 positions were determined with MiXCR. For each individual, recombination models were inferred using an EM algorithm with the repgenHMM and IGoR tools. The analysis of shared clonotypes was done with the tcR package in R, with sharing normalized by the product of cloneset sizes. To study raw recombination free of thymic and clonal selection effects, out-of-frame nonproductive sequences were analyzed. The raw public data were reprocessed by TCRdb itself: fastp quality trimming at Q25, MiXCR clonotype calling, in-frame beta chains only. One record per CDR3 amino acid sequence lists the most common genes and DNA. TCRdb, rather than the study authors, made the V and J calls. A total of more than 1.5 million distinct CDR3 sequences appear in this sample, around 29% of them only once. The biggest ten clones account for 0.25% to 0.3% of the sample.

The study at large found these results: A weaker excess of twin sharing was found in beta out-of-frame sequences because the signal-to-noise ratio was lowered by fewer shared sequences. Compared with coincidental sharing between unrelated individuals, out-of-frame TCR alpha sequences shared between twins showed an excess of sequences with low generation probability. In monozygotic twins, recombination models systematically underestimated out-of-frame TCR alpha sharing, but the models matched the sharing seen between unrelated individuals. Invariant T cells such as MAIT and iNKT could partly confound zero-insertion analyses, although diverse VJ usage argued against such confounding for most clonotypes. Abundant cord blood beta clonotypes had fewer insertions, young adult naive repertoires showed a similar but weaker trend, and memory repertoires showed no such trend. Because the same donors could not be followed over many years, conclusions were based on cross-sectional statistical analysis.

Reading from cysteine to phenylalanine, the CDR3 counts 16 amino acids. Only the CDR3 part of the read is kept: 48 bases, read in frame from the first base. The germline V gene (reference sequence) sets CDR1 to MNHNY and CDR2 to SVGAGI. Germline trimming amounts to 1 base on V and 7 bases on J, with 10 as the count of junction bases outside the gene matches. As concerns this clonotype: The antigen it binds to is not known. Base-call qualities are not available, and no considerably larger clone is one nucleotide away.

The source material was cord blood. The V and J segments used are TRBV6-6 and TRBJ2-1, with 7 middle bases fitting TRBD1. The receptor was derived from a newborn girl in good health. The sequence in DNA is TGTGCCAGCAGTTACTTCACCCCGGACAGGCCGAATGAGCAGTTCTTC. This is translated as CASSYFTPDRPNEQFF.